These 16 T cell receptor beta chains originate from one sample sequenced in a study of CD8 T cell repertoires and HIV-1 epitope variants. Libraries were prepared by immunoSEQ multiplex PCR; TCRdb keeps only in-frame clonotypes and omits some of them. The profile shows over a thousand clones, 70% to 75% of them singletons. Their target antigens are unknown. Input material: cultured CD8+ T cells derived from PBMCs. These receptors all come from a male donor with HIV.

The table lists this clone with a few counts. The gene calls are TRBV7-9 and TRBJ1-5; D unresolved. Per germline, CDR1 SEHNR and CDR2 FQNEAQ (reference sequence). The length of the CDR3 is 14 residues. With 5 bases removed from V and 0 bases from J, the gap between germline ends came to 8 bases. CDR3 sequence: CASSPSYSNQPQHF. The CDR3 DNA follows: TGTGCCAGCAGCCCGAGCTATAGCAATCAGCCCCAGCATTTT.

V is TRBV6-6 and J is TRBJ1-5; D is uncertain. Trimming left V 2 bases short and J 5 bases short, with 10 bases between. Germline CDR1 MNHNY, CDR2 SVGAGI (reference sequence). This CDR3 contains 14 residues. CDR3 nucleotide sequence: TGTGCCAGCAGTTACACCGTAACTGATCAGCCCCAGCATTTT. It translates to CASSYTVTDQPQHF.

The V call is TRBV9, the J call TRBJ2-1; 8 bases agree with TRBD2. Germline V CDR1 and CDR2: SGDLS, YYNGEE. This CDR3 has 15 amino acids. The J segment lost 5 bases and the V segment lost 0 bases, leaving 4 bases of the junction unmatched. Here the CDR3 reads CASSVGTSHDNEQFF. DNA of the CDR3: TGTGCCAGCAGCGTAGGGACTAGCCATGACAATGAGCAGTTCTTC.

The DNA for the CDR3 is TGTGCCATCAGTGAGAAGGAGGGGCTTAATTCACCCCTCCACTTT. It codes for CAISEKEGLNSPLHF. The genes are TRBV10-3 and TRBJ1-6; possibly TRBD1 for D (5 bases). Trimming took 2 bases from V and 6 from J, leaving 11 bases between them. Germline CDR1 reads ENHRY; CDR2 reads SYGVKD. The CDR3 runs to 15 residues.

J is TRBJ2-2 and V is TRBV6-5; D is unresolved. Per germline, CDR1 MNHEY and CDR2 SVGAGI. The V gene lost 0 bases and the J gene lost 4 bases, with 9 bases spanning the gap. CDR3 size: 15 residues. CDR3 bases: TGTGCCAGCAGTTACTCCCCATGGGCCACCGGGGAGCTGTTTTTT. Protein sequence: CASSYSPWATGELFF.

This chain joins TRBV7-9 and TRBJ2-1, with TRBD2 matching over 12 bases. Germline CDR1 reads SEHNR; CDR2 reads FQNEAQ (reference sequence). Germline trimming cut 5 bases from V and 8 bases from J; bases unmatched to any gene: 7. The CDR3 is 15 residues long. In DNA, the CDR3 is TGTGCCAGCAGCCCTAGCGGGAGGGCCAAACATGAGCAGTTCTTC. This gives the protein CASSPSGRAKHEQFF. The whole variable domain, filled in from reference TRBV7-9 and TRBJ2-1, reads DTGVSQNPRHKITKRGQNVTFRCDPISEHNRLYWYRQTLGQGPEFLTYFQNEAQLEKSRLLSDRFSAERPKGSFSTLEIQRTEQGDSAMYLCASSPSGRAKHEQFFGPGTRLTVL.

This clone appeared a single time. CDR3 sequence: CASRSGQGRDYGYTF. In DNA form, the CDR3 reads TGTGCCAGCAGGAGTGGACAGGGGCGTGACTATGGCTACACCTTC. V and J are TRBV27 and TRBJ1-2; 9 nucleotides line up with TRBD1. Per the germline V gene, CDR1 is MNHEY and CDR2 is SMNVEV (reference sequence). V lost 6 bases and J lost 3; bases outside the gene matches: 8. The CDR3 is 15 amino acids.

V usage is TRBV2 and J usage is TRBJ1-5, with 7 bases aligning to TRBD1. Per germline, CDR1 SNHLY and CDR2 FYNNEI. CDR3 size: 17 residues. V lost 0 bases, J lost 0 bases, and 5 bases stayed unmatched. The CDR3 reads CASSEAGGLYSNQPQHF. The CDR3 nucleotides are TGTGCCAGCAGTGAAGCAGGGGGCCTTTATAGCAATCAGCCCCAGCATTTT.

This clone has more than one count but fewer than ten. The chain links TRBV28 to TRBJ1-1, with a possible D match to TRBD1 (6 bases). This CDR3 is built from 14 residues. CDR1 is MDHEN and CDR2 is SYDVKM in the germline V gene. V dropped 10 bases and J dropped 1 base, with 16 bases sitting between them. DNA for the CDR3: TGTGCCACCTTTCCGACAGGCTCGAACACTGAAGCTTTCTTT. It is translated as CATFPTGSNTEAFF.

The chain employs TRBV4-1 and TRBJ1-2; TRBD1 might be the D (5 bases). The germline V gene has CDR1 MGHRA and CDR2 YSYEKL. CDR3 length: 15 residues. Trimming cost V 4 bases and J 3 bases, with 15 bases left between them. In DNA, the CDR3 is TGCGCCAGCAGCCCGGAGAATTGGGGCTACTATGGCTACACCTTC. It codes for CASSPENWGYYGYTF.

The chain combines TRBV28 with TRBJ2-7; the D call may be TRBD1 or TRBD2 (11 bases each). The CDR3 is made up of 21 amino acids. V gave up 5 bases and J gave up 0 bases, with 32 bases separating them. Germline CDR1 MDHEN, CDR2 SYDVKM. DNA of the CDR3: TGTGCCAGCAGTACTCACCCGGGACAGGGGGGACTAGCGGCCTTCTCCTACGAGCAGTACTTC. It encodes CASSTHPGQGGLAAFSYEQYF.

The chain joins TRBV5-1 to TRBJ2-7; D is perhaps TRBD1 (5 bases). CDR3 length equals 12 residues. Germline lookup yields CDR1 SGHRS and CDR2 YFSETQ. Trimming pared 7 bases from V and 1 base from J, leaving 9 bases between. The CDR3: CASEGDSYEQYF. The CDR3 coding sequence is TGCGCCAGCGAAGGGGATTCCTACGAGCAGTACTTC.

The chain has TRBV19 and TRBJ2-7, with 10 bases lining up with TRBD2. The CDR3 runs to 19 residues. CDR1 and CDR2 from the germline V gene are LNHDA and SQIVND (reference sequence). J gave up 1 base and V 5 bases, and 17 bases lay outside the gene matches. The CDR3 loop is CASSPPSGGHLFNSYEQYF. DNA for the CDR3: TGTGCCAGTAGTCCTCCTAGCGGGGGCCATCTCTTTAATTCCTACGAGCAGTACTTC.

This rearrangement joins TRBV7-9 to TRBJ2-7; no clear D. This CDR3 comprises 13 residues. The ends were cut back, 4 bases at V and 3 bases at J, with 10 bases in the middle. Germline-derived CDR1 and CDR2 are SEHNR and FQNEAQ (reference sequence). The CDR3 region has the DNA TGTGCCAGCAGCTCCCCATTTGACTACGAGCAGTACTTC. This translates into CASSSPFDYEQYF.

The chain recombines TRBV27 with TRBJ1-2; no definite D call. Between the trimmed V and J ends, which lost 5 bases and 0 bases, there was a span of 7 bases. CDR1 and CDR2 from the germline V gene are MNHEY and SMNVEV (reference sequence). The CDR3 runs to 13 residues. Written as DNA, the CDR3 is TGTGCCAGCAGTCCCACAGCTAACTATGGCTACACCTTC. Protein sequence: CASSPTANYGYTF.

The rearrangement joins TRBV10-1 to TRBJ1-1; D unresolved. Trimming shortened V by 2 bases and J by 0 bases, and 7 bases separated the two germline ends. This CDR3 has 14 amino acids. CDR1 WNHNN and CDR2 SYGVQD come from the germline V gene (reference sequence). The CDR3 sequence is CASSEGSLNTEAFF. DNA of the CDR3: TGCGCCAGCAGTGAGGGCTCATTGAACACTGAAGCTTTCTTT.